The next 10 T cell receptor beta chains were all read from a single sample in a study of blood T cell repertoires in COVID-19. Assay used: immunoSEQ multiplex PCR; TCRdb lists only in-frame clones, some missing. Of more than 70,000 clones in the sample, roughly 90% were seen once. What was sequenced was peripheral blood. Receptors originate from a human donor in a cohort sampled during active COVID-19.

The rearrangement links TRBV6-5 to TRBJ1-2, with D unclear. The V gene's germline CDR1 is MNHEY and CDR2 SVGAGI. The CDR3 totals 15 residues. Trimming left V 0 bases short and J 5 bases short, with 13 bases between. This CDR3 is CASSYSSSAPYGYTF. The CDR3 DNA sequence: TGTGCCAGCAGTTACTCTTCCAGTGCCCCTTATGGCTACACCTTC.

This chain uses TRBV27 with TRBJ1-3, with a weak D call TRBD1 (5 bases). Germline CDR1 and CDR2: MNHEY and SMNVEV (reference sequence). CDR3 size: 16 residues. V lost 5 bases and J lost 0, with 14 bases in between. The DNA for the CDR3 is TGTGCCAGCAGTCCCCAGCAGGGATACTCTGGAAACACCATATATTTT. This translates into CASSPQQGYSGNTIYF.

This chain joins TRBV5-1 and TRBJ2-2; tentatively, D is TRBD1 (6 bases). Trimming left V 0 bases short and J 3 bases short, with 15 bases between. From germline, CDR1 is SGHRS and CDR2 YFSETQ. The CDR3 totals 17 residues. The CDR3 region has the DNA TGCGCCAGCAGCTTGGCCGGAGTGGGGGCCCACACCGGGGAGCTGTTTTTT. This gives the protein CASSLAGVGAHTGELFF.

This chain links TRBV6-4 with TRBJ2-3, with TRBD2 matching 9 bases. The CDR3 length is 16 residues. Germline V gives CDR1 MRHNA, CDR2 SNTAGT. V shed 5 bases, J shed 0 bases, and the junction held 6 bases outside the gene matches. DNA for the CDR3: TGTGCCAGCAGTCGGGAAGCGGGGGGCAGCACAGATACGCAGTATTTT. As protein: CASSREAGGSTDTQYF.

The V gene is TRBV5-4, the J gene TRBJ1-1, with a possible D match to TRBD1 (5 bases). V was shortened by 2 bases and J by 6 bases, with 11 bases between the two germline ends. This CDR3 spans 13 amino acids. Per the germline V gene, CDR1 is SGHNT and CDR2 is YYREEE (reference sequence). The CDR3: CASSFKGIAEAFF. The CDR3, as DNA: TGTGCCAGCAGCTTCAAGGGGATAGCTGAAGCTTTCTTT.

V is TRBV5-1 and J is TRBJ2-1; D is ambiguous. The germline CDR1 and CDR2 sequences are SGHRS and YFSETQ. The V gene lost 4 bases and the J gene lost 5 bases, with 7 bases spanning the gap. CDR3 size: 12 residues. The CDR3 DNA sequence: TGCGCCAGCAGCCCCCTTGACAATGAGCAGTTCTTC. As protein: CASSPLDNEQFF.

This chain joins TRBV6-5 and TRBJ2-6, with D possibly being TRBD2 (6 bases). Germline lookup yields CDR1 MNHEY and CDR2 SVGAGI. The CDR3 runs 15 residues. V was cut by 2 bases and J by 2 bases, with 7 bases left in between. The DNA for the CDR3 is TGTGCCAGCAGTTACGGCGGGGCTGGGGCCAACGTCCTGACTTTC. This codes for CASSYGGAGANVLTF.

This clone appeared a single time. The V gene is TRBV19, the J gene TRBJ1-3; D is ambiguous. The germline CDR1 and CDR2 sequences are LNHDA and SQIVND (reference sequence). The V end was cut by 3 bases, the J end by 11 bases, with 11 bases between. This CDR3 region has 12 residues. The CDR3 here is CASSIEGRAIYF. DNA of the CDR3: TGTGCCAGTAGTATTGAGGGTCGCGCCATATATTTT.

The V gene is TRBV7-2, the J gene TRBJ2-4; D unclear. Per germline, CDR1 SGHTA and CDR2 FQGNSA. V lost 0 bases and J lost 0, with 9 bases in between. The CDR3 has 16 residues. In nucleotides, the CDR3 is TGTGCCAGCAGCTTAGCCAGGATCGGAGCCAAAAACATTCAGTACTTC. It codes for CASSLARIGAKNIQYF.

This rearrangement joins TRBV2 to TRBJ2-1, with D maybe TRBD1 (7 bases). Germline V lookup: CDR1 SNHLY, CDR2 FYNNEI. The CDR3 sequence is 12 residues long. Trimming cost V 6 bases and J 10 bases, with 13 bases left between them. CDR3 DNA sequence: TGTGCCAGCAGGAGACAGGGAGGCGAGCAGTTCTTC. Translation: CASRRQGGEQFF.